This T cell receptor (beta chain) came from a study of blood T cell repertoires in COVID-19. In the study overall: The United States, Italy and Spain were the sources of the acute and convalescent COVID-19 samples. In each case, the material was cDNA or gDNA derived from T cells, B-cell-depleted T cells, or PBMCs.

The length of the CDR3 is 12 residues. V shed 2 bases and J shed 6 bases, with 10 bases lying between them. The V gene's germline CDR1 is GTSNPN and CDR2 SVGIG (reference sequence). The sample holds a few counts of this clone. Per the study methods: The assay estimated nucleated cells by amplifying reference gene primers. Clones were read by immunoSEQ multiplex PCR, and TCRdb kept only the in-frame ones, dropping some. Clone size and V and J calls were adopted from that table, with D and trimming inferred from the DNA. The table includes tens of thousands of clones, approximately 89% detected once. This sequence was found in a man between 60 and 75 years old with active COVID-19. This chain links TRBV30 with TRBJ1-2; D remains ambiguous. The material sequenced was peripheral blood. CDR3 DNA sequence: TGTGCCTGGAGTAGTGGTAGTAATGGCTACACCTTC. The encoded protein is CAWSSGSNGYTF.